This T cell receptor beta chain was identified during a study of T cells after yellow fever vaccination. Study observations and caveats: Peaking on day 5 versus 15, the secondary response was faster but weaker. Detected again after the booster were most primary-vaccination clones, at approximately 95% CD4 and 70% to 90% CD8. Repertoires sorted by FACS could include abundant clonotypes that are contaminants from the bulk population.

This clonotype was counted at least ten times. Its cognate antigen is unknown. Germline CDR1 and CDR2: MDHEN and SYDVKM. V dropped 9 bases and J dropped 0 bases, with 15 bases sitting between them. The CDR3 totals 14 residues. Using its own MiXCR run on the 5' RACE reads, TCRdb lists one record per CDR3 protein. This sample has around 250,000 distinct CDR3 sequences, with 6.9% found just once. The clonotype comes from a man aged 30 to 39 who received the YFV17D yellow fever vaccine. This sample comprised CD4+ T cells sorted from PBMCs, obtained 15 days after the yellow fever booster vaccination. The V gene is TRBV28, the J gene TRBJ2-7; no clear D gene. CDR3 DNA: TGTGCCAGTAATGAGGACGGCACCTCCTACGAGCAGTACTTC. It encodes CASNEDGTSYEQYF.